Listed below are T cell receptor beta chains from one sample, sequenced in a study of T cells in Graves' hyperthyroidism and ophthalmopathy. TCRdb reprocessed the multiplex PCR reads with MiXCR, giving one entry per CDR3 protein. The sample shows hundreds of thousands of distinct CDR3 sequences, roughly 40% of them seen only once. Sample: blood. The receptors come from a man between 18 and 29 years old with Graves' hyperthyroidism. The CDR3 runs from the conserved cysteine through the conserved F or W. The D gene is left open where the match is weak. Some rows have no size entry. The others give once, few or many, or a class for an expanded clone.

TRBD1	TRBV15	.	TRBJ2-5	TGTGCCACCAGCAGGGGGACAGGCGAGACCCAGTACTTC	CATSRGTGETQYF
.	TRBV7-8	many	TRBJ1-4	TGTGCCAGCAGCTTAACTTCAACTAATGAAAAACTGTTTTTT	CASSLTSTNEKLFF
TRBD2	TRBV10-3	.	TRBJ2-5	TGTGCCATCAGTGAAGAGAAACCCTGGACTAGCGGGACAGGGGAGGCCCAGTACTTC	CAISEEKPWTSGTGEAQYF
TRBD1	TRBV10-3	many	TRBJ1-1	TGTGCCATCAGTCCCAAGGACAGGGGCGTGAACACTGAAGCTTTCTTT	CAISPKDRGVNTEAFF
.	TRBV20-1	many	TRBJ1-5	TGCAGTGCTAGAGGCCAGGGCCAGCCCCAGCATTTT	CSARGQGQPQHF
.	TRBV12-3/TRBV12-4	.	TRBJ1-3	TGTGCCAGCAGTTTAATGGATTTCGTCGGAAACACCATATATTTT	CASSLMDFVGNTIYF
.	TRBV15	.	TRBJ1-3	TGTGCCACCAGCAGAGAGGGAGGGAGAAGCTCTGGAAACACCATATATTTT	CATSREGGRSSGNTIYF
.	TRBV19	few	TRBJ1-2	TGTGCCAGTGCCCCACGGACCGAAAACTATGGCTACACCTTC	CASAPRTENYGYTF
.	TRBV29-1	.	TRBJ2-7	.	CSVGQGAGELYF
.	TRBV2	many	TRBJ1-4	TGTGCCAGCAAAGAGGGAAGCGGTGAAAAACTGTTTTTT	CASKEGSGEKLFF
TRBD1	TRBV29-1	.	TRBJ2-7	TGCAGCGTCTCCGGGACAGGGGACGACGAGCAGTACTTC	CSVSGTGDDEQYF
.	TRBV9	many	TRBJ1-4	TGTGCCAGCAGCGCGGGGACCGTCGAAAAACTGTTTTTT	CASSAGTVEKLFF
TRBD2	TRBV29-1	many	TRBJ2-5	TGCAGCGTCCGAGGTGGGGCTAGCGGAAAGACCCAGTACTTC	CSVRGGASGKTQYF
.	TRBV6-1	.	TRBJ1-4	TGTGCCAGCAGTGAATTCGGTGTTGGCGAAAAACTGTTTTTT	CASSEFGVGEKLFF
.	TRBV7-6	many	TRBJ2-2	TGTGCCAGCAGCCCCCGACAGGCAGCGAACACCGGGGAGCTGTTTTTT	CASSPRQAANTGELFF
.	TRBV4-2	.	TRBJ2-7	TGTGCCAGCAGCCAAATAAGGGCCTACGAGCAGTACTTC	CASSQIRAYEQYF
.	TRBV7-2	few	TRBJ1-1	TGTGCCAGCAGCTTAGAACGTTTGAGGATTAGGAACACTGAAGCTTTCTTT	CASSLERLRIRNTEAFF